These 8 T cell receptor beta chains were sequenced from one sample in a study of T cell repertoires in aging, cancer and after chemotherapy. TCR beta rearrangements were amplified from peripheral blood genomic DNA. Rearranged V-D-J TRB sequences were amplified with a mixed TRB-A/B primer pool. TCRdb reanalysed the multiplex PCR reads using MiXCR and keeps one entry per CDR3 protein. The sample shows nearly 1,500 distinct CDR3 sequences, over 30% of them seen only once. Sequenced: blood. These receptors all stem from a human donor with a solid tumor.

This clonotype was detected only a few times. J is TRBJ2-5 and V is TRBV7-3; D is perhaps TRBD1 or TRBD2 (5 bases each). Deletions cut 5 bases from V and 6 bases from J, with 13 bases between. Looked up from germline, CDR1 is SGHTA and CDR2 is FQGTGA. CDR3 size: 13 residues. The CDR3 here is CASSPGTRQTQYF. The CDR3 bases are TGTGCCAGCAGCCCCGGGACGAGGCAGACCCAGTACTTC.

The genes are TRBV6-6 and TRBJ1-1, with a weak D call TRBD1 (6 bases). CDR1 and CDR2 (germline): MNHNY, SVGAGI (reference sequence). Trimming cost V 7 bases and J 5 bases, with 11 bases left between them. This CDR3 comprises 12 residues. CDR3 in amino acids: CASTRGVTEAFF. CDR3 bases: TGTGCCAGCACAAGGGGGGTAACTGAAGCTTTCTTT.

This rearrangement joins TRBV6-1 to TRBJ1-1, with unresolved D. Germline V gene lookup returns CDR1 MNHNS and CDR2 SASEGT. V dropped 5 bases and J dropped 4 bases, with 17 bases sitting between them. The CDR3 spans 15 residues. The chain's CDR3 is CASSRLVEWGTEAFF. The CDR3 coding sequence is TGTGCCAGCAGTAGACTCGTCGAGTGGGGCACTGAAGCTTTCTTT.

This clonotype was seen a handful of times. The chain employs TRBV20-1 and TRBJ1-2; 7 nucleotides align to TRBD1. CDR1 is DFQATT, CDR2 SNEGSKA, per germline (reference sequence). Germline trimming cut 4 bases from V and 2 bases from J; bases unmatched to any gene: 4. This CDR3 has 13 amino acids. As DNA, the CDR3 is TGCAGTGCTATAAAGGGACAGAACTATGGCTACACCTTC. This codes for CSAIKGQNYGYTF.

This chain connects TRBV14 to TRBJ2-3; no clear D. V was cut by 3 bases and J by 6 bases, with 13 bases left in between. CDR3 length equals 14 residues. From germline, CDR1 is SGHDN and CDR2 FVKESK. DNA for the CDR3: TGTGCCAGCAGCCAGGCATTAAACCTGGATACGCAGTATTTT. Its translation is CASSQALNLDTQYF.

The chain combines TRBV12-3 or TRBV12-4 with TRBJ2-1, with 9 bases aligning to TRBD1. Unmatched junction bases numbered 11, after V lost 7 bases and J lost 4 bases. This CDR3 has 16 amino acids. The CDR3 DNA follows: TGTGCCAGCAAGGGGTCCGGGGACAGGGTATACAATGAGCAGTTCTTC. It is translated as CASKGSGDRVYNEQFF.

This clonotype was seen a single time. The gene calls are TRBV19 and TRBJ2-5; 8 bases map to TRBD1. This CDR3 has 14 amino acids. Germline CDR1 is LNHDA and CDR2 is SQIVND (reference sequence). V was pared by 3 bases and J by 3 bases, with 3 bases of the junction left unmatched. CDR3 in amino acids: CASSIGTGKETQYF. The CDR3 DNA reads as TGTGCCAGTAGTATCGGGACAGGTAAAGAGACCCAGTACTTC.

The J gene is TRBJ2-6, the V gene TRBV30; 8 nucleotides agree with TRBD2. This CDR3 is built from 14 residues. The germline V gene has CDR1 GTSNPN and CDR2 SVGIG (reference sequence). Trimming cost V 5 bases and J 9 bases; bases outside gene matches: 9. The CDR3 sequence: CAWSGRGAINVLTF. As DNA, the CDR3 is TGTGCCTGGTCGGGGCGGGGGGCCATCAACGTCCTGACTTTC.